Listed here are 12 T cell receptor beta chains from one sample, sequenced in a study of T cell repertoires in cytomegalovirus infection. The antigens for these receptors are not known. TCRdb redid the calling of the reads with MiXCR, one entry per CDR3 protein. The sample yields 350,000 to 400,000 distinct CDR3 sequences, about a third seen once. Material: cultured PBMCs, obtained from culture after CMV antigen stimulation. Receptor source: a human donor in good health (CMV status not recorded). Some clones in this sample may be carry-over from other donors' samples.

The rearrangement uses TRBV7-2 and TRBJ2-7, with 10 positions matching TRBD2. The CDR3 extends over 16 amino acids. The germline CDR1 and CDR2 sequences are SGHTA and FQGNSA. Trimming at V came to 2 bases and at J to 3 bases, leaving 7 bases not matched to a gene. The CDR3 bases are TGTGCCAGCAGCTTAAAGGACGGACTAGCGGTCTACGAGCAGTACTTC. Translating gives CASSLKDGLAVYEQYF.

V and J are TRBV11-2 and TRBJ2-7, with D tentatively TRBD1 or TRBD2 (7 bases each). The CDR3 has 13 residues. V was shortened by 2 bases and J by 7 bases, with 12 bases between the two germline ends. The V gene's germline CDR1 is SGHAT and CDR2 FQNNGV. The CDR3 DNA reads TGTGCCAGCAGCTTATCCAGGGGGGGAGAGCAGTACGTC. It yields the protein CASSLSRGGEQYV.

Turning to this clonotype: One junction end does not reproduce the germline sequence, and a read error may be involved. The genes are TRBV7-8 and TRBJ2-5; 13 bases align to TRBD2. The CDR3 sequence is 19 residues long. Germline CDR1 SGHVS, CDR2 FQNEAQ. The CDR3 reads CASRLVRVLAGGAQETQYF. CDR3 nucleotide sequence: TGTGCCAGCAGATTAGTTCGGGTACTAGCGGGAGGGGCTCAAGAGACCCAGTACTTC.

This chain connects TRBV19 to TRBJ2-3; no reliable D call. V was trimmed by 2 bases and J by 4 bases, leaving 10 bases between them. CDR3 length: 14 amino acids. Germline loops: CDR1 LNHDA, CDR2 SQIVND (reference sequence). The CDR3 reads CASSIIGSSDTQYF. As DNA, the CDR3 is TGTGCCAGTAGTATAATAGGTTCCTCAGATACGCAGTATTTT.

The chain couples TRBV18 to TRBJ2-1, with 8 bases that match TRBD2. CDR1 KGHSH and CDR2 LQKENI come from the germline V gene. This CDR3 is 15 amino acids long. The ends lost 2 bases at V and 5 bases at J; junction bases unmatched: 5. CDR3 loop: CASSPVSGRDNEQFF. In nucleotides, the CDR3 is TGTGCCAGCTCACCAGTGAGCGGGAGAGACAATGAGCAGTTCTTC.

In its sample, this clonotype was seen many times. The chain employs TRBV7-2 and TRBJ1-2, with D perhaps TRBD1 (5 bases). Trimming stripped 3 bases from V and 7 bases from J, with 9 bases between. The CDR3 runs to 12 residues. Germline CDR1 SGHTA, CDR2 FQGNSA. Here the CDR3 DNA reads TGTGCCAGCAGCTTCAGGGTTGGTGGCTACACCTTC. Residues: CASSFRVGGYTF.

This clonotype was found a few times. This chain joins TRBV30 and TRBJ1-5; no clear D. This CDR3 is built from 13 residues. The germline gives CDR1 GTSNPN, CDR2 SVGIG (reference sequence). The germline V and J ends were trimmed by 1 base and 0 bases, with 4 bases remaining between them. The CDR3 DNA reads TGTGCCTGGAGTGAGGGTAGCAATCAGCCCCAGCATTTT. It is translated as CAWSEGSNQPQHF.

This clonotype was picked up many times. Germline is not matched at one junction end, which may reflect a read error. The genes are TRBV7-2 and TRBJ1-1; tentatively, D is TRBD1 (5 bases). The CDR3 is 14 amino acids. Looked up from germline, CDR1 is SGHTA and CDR2 is FQGNSA. CDR3 coding DNA: TGTGCCAGCAGCTTAGCGAGACAGAACTCTGAAGCTTTCTTT. It translates to CASSLARQNSEAFF.

This clonotype was detected only a few times. The chain carries TRBV2 and TRBJ2-7, with 11 bases identical to TRBD2. Trimming took 3 bases from V and 0 from J; bases not matched to a gene: 1. The germline V gene has CDR1 SNHLY and CDR2 FYNNEI. CDR3 length: 15 amino acids. CDR3 DNA: TGTGCCAGCAGTGAGCTAGCGGGGGGCTCCTACGAGCAGTACTTC. It specifies CASSELAGGSYEQYF.

The chain carries TRBV7-2 and TRBJ2-3; the match to TRBD2 covers 7 bases. This CDR3 region has 15 residues. Germline V lookup: CDR1 SGHTA, CDR2 FQGNSA. J was trimmed by 4 bases and V by 0 bases; bases with no gene match: 4. The CDR3 DNA reads as TGTGCCAGCAGCTTAGCGGCGGGAGAGGCAGATACGCAGTATTTT. Amino acids: CASSLAAGEADTQYF.

This chain joins TRBV19 and TRBJ2-1, with 8 positions matching TRBD2. The length of the CDR3 is 15 residues. The germline V gene encodes CDR1 LNHDA and CDR2 SQIVND (reference sequence). Germline trimming cut 5 bases from V and 8 bases from J; bases unmatched to any gene: 11. CDR3 sequence: CASSRQIAGFDEQFF. In nucleotides, the CDR3 is TGTGCCAGTAGTCGCCAAATAGCGGGATTCGATGAGCAGTTCTTC.

This chain links TRBV7-2 with TRBJ2-5, with 9 bases identical to TRBD2. The CDR3 sequence is 16 residues long. V lost 8 bases and J lost 5; bases outside the gene matches: 15. The V gene's germline CDR1 is SGHTA and CDR2 FQGNSA. This chain's CDR3 is CASASGIIQGGETQYF. CDR3 nucleotides: TGTGCCAGCGCTAGCGGGATTATCCAAGGCGGGGAGACCCAGTACTTC.